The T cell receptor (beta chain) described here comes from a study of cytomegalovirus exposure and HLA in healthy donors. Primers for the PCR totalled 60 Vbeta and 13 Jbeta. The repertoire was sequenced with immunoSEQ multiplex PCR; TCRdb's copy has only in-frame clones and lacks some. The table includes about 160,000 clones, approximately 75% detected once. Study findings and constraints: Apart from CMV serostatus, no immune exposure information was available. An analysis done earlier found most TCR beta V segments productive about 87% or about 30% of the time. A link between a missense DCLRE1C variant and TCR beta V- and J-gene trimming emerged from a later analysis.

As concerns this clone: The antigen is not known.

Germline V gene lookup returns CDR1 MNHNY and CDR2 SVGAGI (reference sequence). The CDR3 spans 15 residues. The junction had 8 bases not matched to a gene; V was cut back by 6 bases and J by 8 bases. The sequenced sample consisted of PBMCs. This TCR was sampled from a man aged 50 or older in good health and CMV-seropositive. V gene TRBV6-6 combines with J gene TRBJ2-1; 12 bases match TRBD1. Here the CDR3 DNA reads TGTGCCAGCAGCCGCCGGGACAGGGGGCTCGATGAGCAGTTCTTC. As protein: CASSRRDRGLDEQFF.